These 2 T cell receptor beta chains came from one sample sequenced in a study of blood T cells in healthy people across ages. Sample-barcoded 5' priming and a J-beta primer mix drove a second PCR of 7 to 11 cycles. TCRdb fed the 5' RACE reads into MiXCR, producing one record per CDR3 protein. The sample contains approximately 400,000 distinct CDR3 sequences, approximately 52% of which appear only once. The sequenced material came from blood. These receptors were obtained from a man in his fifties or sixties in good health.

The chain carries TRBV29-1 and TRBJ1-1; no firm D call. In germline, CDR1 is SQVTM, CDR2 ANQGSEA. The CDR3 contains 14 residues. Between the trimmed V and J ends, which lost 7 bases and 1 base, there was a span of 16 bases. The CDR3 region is CSAILDVGNTEAFF. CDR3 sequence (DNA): TGCAGCGCCATTCTCGACGTGGGGAACACTGAAGCTTTCTTT.

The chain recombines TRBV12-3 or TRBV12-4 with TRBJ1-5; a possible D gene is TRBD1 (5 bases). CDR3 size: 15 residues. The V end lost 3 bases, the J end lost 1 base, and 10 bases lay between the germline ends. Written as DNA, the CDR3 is TGTGCCAGCAGTTTCTACGGGGGGAGCAATCAGCCCCAGCATTTT. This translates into CASSFYGGSNQPQHF.